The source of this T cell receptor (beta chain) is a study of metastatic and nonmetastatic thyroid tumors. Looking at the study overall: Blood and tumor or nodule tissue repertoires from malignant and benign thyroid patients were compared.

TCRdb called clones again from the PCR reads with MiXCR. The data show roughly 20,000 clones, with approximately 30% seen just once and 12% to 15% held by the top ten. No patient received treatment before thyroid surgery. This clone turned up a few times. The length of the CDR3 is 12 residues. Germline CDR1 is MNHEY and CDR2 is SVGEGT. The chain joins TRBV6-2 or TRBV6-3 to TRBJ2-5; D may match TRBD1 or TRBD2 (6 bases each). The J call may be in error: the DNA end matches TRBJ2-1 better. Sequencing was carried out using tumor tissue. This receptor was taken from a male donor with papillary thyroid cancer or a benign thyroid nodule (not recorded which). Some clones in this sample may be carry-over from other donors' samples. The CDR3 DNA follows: TGTGCCAGCAGTTATAGGGGGGATGAGCAGTTCTTC. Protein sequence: CASSYRGDEQFF.